Below are 10 T cell receptor beta chains sequenced from a single sample in a study of cytomegalovirus exposure and HLA in healthy donors. PCR amplification relied on 60 Vbeta primers (plus 13 Jbeta primers). Profiled with immunoSEQ multiplex PCR; TCRdb holds only in-frame clones, not every one. The sample records about 200,000 clones, around 80% being singletons. The specimen was PBMCs. These receptors all come from a man aged 40-49 years in good health and CMV-seropositive.

This clone was counted a single time. V gene TRBV5-1 combines with J gene TRBJ2-1, with 7 bases fitting TRBD2. With V trimmed by 1 base and J by 6 bases, 7 bases remained unmatched. The germline V gene encodes CDR1 SGHRS and CDR2 YFSETQ. CDR3 size: 15 residues. The CDR3 bases are TGCGCCAGCAGCTTGAGTCTAGCGGTAAGCAATGAGCAGTTCTTC. Protein: CASSLSLAVSNEQFF.

This rearrangement joins TRBV12-5 to TRBJ2-3; 8 bases fit TRBD1. V trimming: 4 bases; J trimming: 3 bases; junction bases outside the gene matches: 6. Per the germline V gene, CDR1 is LGHNT and CDR2 is FRNRAP. CDR3 size: 15 residues. In DNA, the CDR3 is TGTGCTAGTGGTTCGGGAAACAGGGGGACAGATACGCAGTATTTT. Encoded protein: CASGSGNRGTDTQYF.

The chain couples TRBV7-6 to TRBJ2-7, with 10 bases matching TRBD2. The V gene's germline CDR1 is SGHVS and CDR2 FNYEAQ. The CDR3 sequence is 16 residues long. J gave up 4 bases and V 4 bases, and 10 bases lay outside the gene matches. As DNA, the CDR3 is TGTGCCAGCAGCTCTAGAGCGGGAGGGCTTGAGTACGAGCAGTACTTC. This gives the protein CASSSRAGGLEYEQYF.

The V call is TRBV7-9, the J call TRBJ2-7; TRBD1 matches at 7 bases. This CDR3 contains 16 residues. J lost 1 base, V lost 5 bases, and 11 bases had no gene match. Germline V CDR1 and CDR2: SEHNR, FQNEAQ (reference sequence). CDR3 residues: CASSPYRGGDSYEQYF. The CDR3 bases are TGTGCCAGCAGCCCCTACCGAGGGGGCGATTCCTACGAGCAGTACTTC.

CDR3 nucleotide sequence: TGTGCCAGCAGTTTACTAGCGGGAGCCAACGAGCAGTACTTC. Translating gives CASSLLAGANEQYF. This chain connects TRBV27 to TRBJ2-7; TRBD2 matches 10 bases. V lost 2 bases to trimming and J lost 5 bases; unmatched junction nucleotides: 3. Germline-derived CDR1 and CDR2 are MNHEY and SMNVEV (reference sequence). The CDR3 length is 14 residues.

The rearrangement links TRBV7-7 to TRBJ1-5; perhaps TRBD1 as D (6 bases). Trimming stripped 2 bases from V and 5 bases from J, with 16 bases between. The CDR3 length is 16 residues. Germline V lookup: CDR1 SSHAT, CDR2 FNYEAQ (reference sequence). CDR3 coding DNA: TGTGCCAGCAGCTTATTCCACAGGGTAGGTCATCAGCCCCAGCATTTT. Translated: CASSLFHRVGHQPQHF.

This chain connects TRBV10-2 to TRBJ2-3, with D perhaps matching TRBD2 (5 bases). Germline V gives CDR1 WSHSY, CDR2 SAAADI. Trimming took 3 bases from V and 2 from J, leaving 9 bases between them. The length of the CDR3 is 14 residues. This CDR3 is CASSDTGITDTQYF. The DNA of the CDR3 is TGCGCCAGCAGTGACACGGGGATCACAGATACGCAGTATTTT.

This clone showed up just once. This chain links TRBV9 with TRBJ2-1; TRBD2 aligns across 7 bases. There are 17 residues in the CDR3. Trimming removed 4 bases from V and 7 bases from J; junction bases left unmatched: 17. From germline, CDR1 is SGDLS and CDR2 YYNGEE. CDR3 coding DNA: TGTGCCAGCAGCTTAAGGAGCGGGATTAACTCGGGGAATGAGCAGTTCTTC. Translated, it gives CASSLRSGINSGNEQFF.

The sample holds a few counts of this clone. The V and J genes are TRBV28 and TRBJ1-1, with D maybe TRBD1 (6 bases). This CDR3 comprises 13 residues. The germline V gene encodes CDR1 MDHEN and CDR2 SYDVKM. Trimming shortened V by 2 bases and J by 3 bases, and 7 bases separated the two germline ends. The CDR3 sequence is CASSLTGYTEAFF. CDR3 DNA sequence: TGTGCCAGCAGTTTAACAGGGTACACTGAAGCTTTCTTT.

The chain has TRBV4-1 and TRBJ2-1; TRBD1 matches at 11 bases. Germline assignment: CDR1 MGHRA and CDR2 YSYEKL. The V segment lost 4 bases and the J segment 4 bases; nucleotides outside the gene matches: 9. There are 17 residues in the CDR3. The CDR3 DNA reads TGCGCCAGCAGCCCTCTCCCCGGACAGGGGGCTTACAATGAGCAGTTCTTC. This encodes CASSPLPGQGAYNEQFF.